The T cell receptor beta chain under discussion was sequenced for a study of shared clonotypes between healthy human individuals. About the research overall: With ages of 18 to 49, the donors were a couple of women and three men. Study-level points and caveats: Among the subsets, naive ones generally showed larger estimated richness than memory ones.

On this clone: Its antigen remains unknown.

Partitioning of CD4+ cells yielded a CD45RA+ naive subset and a CD45RA-negative memory subset. The table came from immunoSEQ multiplex PCR; TCRdb's copy has only in-frame clones and leaves some out. The sample has about 510,000 clones, around 96% seen once. The TCR comes from a woman between 25 and 40 years old in good health. Specimen: naive CD4+ T cells sorted from blood. Subset indicated: CD45RA+ positively selected.

CDR3 bases: TGTGCCAGCAGCGGCTTAGGGACAGACACTGAAGCTTTCTTT. Its protein is CASSGLGTDTEAFF. J is TRBJ1-1 and V is TRBV7-9; TRBD1 agrees at 7 bases. Trimming cost V 5 bases and J 3 bases; bases outside gene matches: 6. This CDR3 contains 14 residues. CDR1 and CDR2 from the germline V gene are SEHNR and FQNEAQ (reference sequence).